Sequencing of this TCR beta chain was carried out in a study of CD4 T cells in relation to SARS-CoV-2 and coronaviruses (dated by TCRdb to the early 2020s). As for the study more broadly: The full convalescent cohort of more than nine patients had a median age of about 38 years, ranging from roughly 21 to 75 years. Of the roughly twelve convalescent patients, 8 were male and 4 were female, and two of the subjects were Hispanic. Using patient-derived lymphoblastoid cell lines, the shared crossreactive spike epitopes were mapped to their HLA restriction. The study assessed, at the TCR clonotype level, memory CD4+ T cell crossreactivity between SARS-CoV-2 and common cold coronavirus spike proteins. The Adaptive Biotechnologies TCR-sequencing kit was used to sequence samples from a few pre-COVID donors and the naive versus memory experiments, whereas other data were Illumina-based. A different TCR-beta assay, based on Illumina, was used to sequence expansion assays from other donors in the study.

Notes on this clone: Its antigen remains unidentified. Base qualities were left out, and no much larger clone turns up one base away.

Deep-resolution immunoSEQ TCR-beta sequencing was performed on DNA from uncultured naive and memory CD4+ T cells. In the original analysis: During preprocessing, nonproductive sequences were removed, along with CDR3s that did not begin with C, did not end with F or W, or were shorter than 7 amino acids. Cultured and uncultured naive and memory CD4+ repertoires were searched for CDR3s previously identified as spike- and CEF-reactive. CDR3 homology was measured as pairwise Levenshtein distance, computed with the stringdist R package after trimming three terminal residues from each end. TCRdb took over this immuneACCESS table, retaining in-frame rearrangements with V and J assigned. Such tables are incomplete; in checked studies, under half of the missing clones stem from an unresolved V gene, and the remainder is unexplained. V and J calls and clone size are given by that table; D and trimming were obtained from the DNA. The sample table shows approximately 50,000 clones, and around 92% are seen once. The ten largest clones add up to 0.4% of the sample.

Naive and memory CD4+ T cells were separated from cryopreserved PBMCs through CD4 enrichment, which was followed by EasySep naive CD4+ T cell enrichment. PBMCs were isolated from leukapheresis product or whole blood by Ficoll-Paque PLUS gradient centrifugation. PBMCs were either used fresh in the expansion assay or cryopreserved at -140 degrees C. The QIAamp Micro DNA Kit was used to extract genomic DNA from the CD4+ T cells. Trimming removed 5 bases from V and 1 base from J; the gene matches leave 2 bases unexplained. Looking up the germline V gene (reference sequence) yields CDR1 LGHDT and CDR2 YNNKEL. Measured from the cysteine to the phenylalanine, the CDR3 is 14 residues long. CDR3 DNA is the only sequence kept; it has 42 bases, read in frame from the first base. What the work shows at the level of the full study, not this receptor alone: Because no donor provided both pre-pandemic and post-infection samples, tracing the source of pre-existing responses was limited. The study was constrained by small numbers of patients and of tested TCRs. Since the crossreactivity analysis centred on spike protein, crossreactivity against other viral proteins was not assessed. Memory CD4+ clonotypes crossrecognizing SARS-CoV-2 and at least one common cold coronavirus spike were found in about 61% of donors. Sequencing naive versus memory cells indicated that the assay picks up memory recall responses, not primary responses primed during culture. Compared with monoreactive clones, crossreactive clones had significantly weaker SARS-CoV-2-driven expansion, a result consistent with antigenic imprinting.

The V and J segments used are TRBV3-1 (or the pseudogene TRBV3-2) and TRBJ2-7, with 10 junctional bases fitting TRBD2. What was sequenced was naive CD4+ T cells from PBMCs. This specimen's cell subset or site label, per the study, means: naive CD4+ T cells isolated by negative enrichment. The TCR comes from an adult with COVID-19. The bases are TGTGCCAGCAGCAGGACTAGCGGTTCCTACGAGCAGTACTTC. The resulting protein is CASSRTSGSYEQYF.